A single sample is the source of the 18 T cell receptor beta chains below, sequenced in a study of naive and memory T cell subsets. The beta constant-region primer was an equimolar mix of two oligonucleotides covering TRBC1 and TRBC2. TCRdb processed the UMI-ligation and nested PCR reads anew with MiXCR; each CDR3 protein has one entry. The sample holds 84,000 or so distinct CDR3 sequences, about 6.5% seen once. What was sequenced was central memory CD4+ T cells from blood. Receptor source: a human donor in good health.

Many counts were recorded for this clonotype. This chain uses TRBV6-2 or TRBV6-3 with TRBJ2-1; D might be TRBD2 (5 bases). V was clipped by 1 base and J by 9 bases, with 22 bases between them. The CDR3 has 17 amino acids. Per the germline V gene, CDR1 is MNHEY and CDR2 is SVGEGT. The CDR3 is CASSYLGMTGTGSEQFF. The CDR3, as DNA: TGTGCCAGCAGTTACTTGGGGATGACGGGAACCGGCAGTGAGCAGTTCTTC.

This clonotype was recorded a few times. The J gene is TRBJ2-5, the V gene TRBV15; D might be TRBD1 or TRBD2, each matching 5 bases. V was cut by 1 base and J by 4 bases, with 13 bases left in between. The CDR3 consists of 15 residues. Germline values: CDR1 LNHNV, CDR2 YYDKDF (reference sequence). The CDR3, as DNA: TGTGCCACCAGCAGAGCCTCTGAGGGGCGAGAGACCCAGTACTTC. Translating gives CATSRASEGRETQYF.

This clonotype has a count of ten or more. This rearrangement joins TRBV7-9 to TRBJ2-3; 8 nucleotides agree with TRBD2. The germline gives CDR1 SEHNR, CDR2 FQNEAQ (reference sequence). The CDR3 extends over 16 amino acids. V shed 4 bases and J 2 bases; nucleotides not matched to a gene: 8. CDR3 DNA sequence: TGTGCCAGCAGCTCCGGGGCGGGAGGCAACACAGATACGCAGTATTTT. Translating gives CASSSGAGGNTDTQYF.

This clonotype came up many times. V usage is TRBV6-5 and J usage is TRBJ1-1; a possible D gene is TRBD1 (5 bases). The CDR3 spans 15 residues. With 5 bases removed from V and 5 bases from J, the gap between germline ends came to 18 bases. Per the germline V gene, CDR1 is MNHEY and CDR2 is SVGAGI. The CDR3, as DNA: TGTGCCAGCAGTGAGGGCCGCGCAGGGTGGACTGAAGCTTTCTTT. Its protein is CASSEGRAGWTEAFF.

This clonotype showed up just a few times. The chain links TRBV9 to TRBJ1-5; 8 bases fit TRBD1. This CDR3 has 15 amino acids. V lost 4 bases and J lost 1; bases outside the gene matches: 4. Per germline, CDR1 SGDLS and CDR2 YYNGEE. CDR3 coding DNA: TGTGCCAGCAGCCCACAGGGGGTGAGCAATCAGCCCCAGCATTTT. It specifies CASSPQGVSNQPQHF.

This clonotype showed up just a few times. The junction shows a germline mismatch at one end, possibly a read error. V gene TRBV14 combines with J gene TRBJ2-1; 7 bases match TRBD2. Germline V lookup: CDR1 SGHDN, CDR2 FVKESK. The CDR3 runs to 17 residues. The CDR3 region is CASTQALGGSSYNEQFF. The CDR3 DNA is TGTGCCAGCACCCAAGCTTTGGGCGGGAGCTCCTACAATGAGCAGTTCTTC.

This clonotype has a count of ten or more. V usage is TRBV24-1 and J usage is TRBJ2-3; D not resolved. There are 14 residues in the CDR3. Germline-derived CDR1 and CDR2 are KGHDR and SFDVKD. V gave up 4 bases and J gave up 2 bases, with 9 bases separating them. CDR3 sequence: CATSEGTLTDTQYF. The DNA of the CDR3 is TGTGCCACCAGTGAGGGCACCCTCACAGATACGCAGTATTTT.

This clonotype was detected ten times or more. The J gene is TRBJ2-5, the V gene TRBV27; D is ambiguous. Trimming took off 5 bases at V and 1 base at J, with 11 bases between the two ends. The length of the CDR3 is 14 residues. Germline V lookup: CDR1 MNHEY, CDR2 SMNVEV (reference sequence). The CDR3 region has the DNA TGTGCCAGCAGTCCCGGACGGGTCCAAGAGACCCAGTACTTC. This encodes CASSPGRVQETQYF.

The chain joins TRBV5-5 to TRBJ2-5, with unresolved D. The CDR3 has 15 residues. The V gene's germline CDR1 is SGHKS and CDR2 YYEKEE (reference sequence). The V end was cut by 2 bases, the J end by 5 bases, with 16 bases between. The CDR3 loop reads CASSFVAYGKETQYF. The CDR3 bases are TGTGCCAGCAGCTTTGTGGCTTATGGGAAGGAGACCCAGTACTTC.

This clonotype occurred a few times. The rearrangement joins TRBV3-1 to TRBJ2-2; 15 bases line up with TRBD2. The germline V gene has CDR1 LGHDT and CDR2 YNNKEL (reference sequence). The V gene end was trimmed by 4 bases and the J gene end by 5 bases; junction bases not matched to a gene: 5. The CDR3 length is 17 residues. CDR3 region: CASSPRTSGGDTGELFF. CDR3 nucleotide sequence: TGTGCCAGCAGCCCCAGGACTAGCGGGGGGGATACCGGGGAGCTGTTTTTT.

This clonotype was observed a handful of times. The CDR3 protein is CASSQHSNEKLFF. In DNA, the CDR3 is TGTGCCAGCAGCCAACACAGTAATGAAAAACTGTTTTTT. This chain connects TRBV3-1 to TRBJ1-4; D call uncertain. This CDR3 spans 13 amino acids. V lost 2 bases and J lost 4, with 5 bases in between. Germline V CDR1 and CDR2: LGHDT, YNNKEL (reference sequence).

The sample holds a few counts of this clonotype. The V gene is TRBV20-1, the J gene TRBJ2-6; the D is unclear. V dropped 5 bases and J dropped 2 bases, with 10 bases sitting between them. CDR3 size: 14 residues. From germline, CDR1 is DFQATT and CDR2 SNEGSKA (reference sequence). The CDR3 DNA reads as TGCAGTGCTTCCCGAGGCGCTGGGGCCAACGTCCTGACTTTC. Encoded protein: CSASRGAGANVLTF.

The rearrangement joins TRBV2 to TRBJ1-5; the D is unclear. V shed 7 bases and J shed 6 bases, with 19 bases lying between them. The CDR3 is made up of 15 amino acids. CDR1 is SNHLY, CDR2 FYNNEI, per germline. The CDR3 bases are TGTGCCAGCACCGCTTTCGGAGGGTTGGGTCAGCCCCAGCATTTT. Translation gives CASTAFGGLGQPQHF.

V and J are TRBV29-1 and TRBJ2-5; D perhaps matches TRBD2 (6 bases). This CDR3 comprises 15 residues. V was cut by 7 bases and J by 0 bases, with 18 bases left in between. Germline CDR1 SQVTM, CDR2 ANQGSEA. CDR3 protein: CSEVSGLTYQETQYF. CDR3 sequence (DNA): TGCAGCGAGGTGTCGGGACTTACGTACCAAGAGACCCAGTACTTC.

This clonotype was picked up many times. J is TRBJ1-5 and V is TRBV6-2 or TRBV6-3; no definite D call. Trimming took off 2 bases at V and 4 bases at J, with 12 bases between the two ends. The CDR3 contains 15 residues. Germline CDR1 and CDR2: MNHEY and SVGEGT. The chain's CDR3 is CASSYVSRKNQPQHF. CDR3 in DNA: TGTGCCAGCAGTTACGTTAGTCGGAAGAATCAGCCCCAGCATTTT.

This clonotype was counted at least ten times. This chain connects TRBV24-1 to TRBJ2-5, with a possible D match to TRBD2 (6 bases). CDR3 length: 16 amino acids. Germline V CDR1 and CDR2: KGHDR, SFDVKD. V was pared by 1 base and J by 7 bases, with 18 bases between. The chain's CDR3 is CATSDFTGDGYATQYF. CDR3 nucleotides: TGTGCCACCAGTGATTTTACGGGGGACGGGTATGCGACCCAGTACTTC.

Here the CDR3 reads CASSQDVTGVQETQYF. The CDR3 DNA is TGTGCCAGCAGCCAAGACGTTACGGGGGTCCAAGAGACCCAGTACTTC. The V and J genes are TRBV14 and TRBJ2-5, with D possibly matching TRBD2 (6 bases). Germline V lookup: CDR1 SGHDN, CDR2 FVKESK. The CDR3 covers 16 residues. Trimming removed 0 bases from V and 1 base from J, with 12 bases in between. The full variable domain, its missing parts supplied by reference TRBV14 and TRBJ2-5, is EAGVTQFPSHSVIEKGQTVTLRCDPISGHDNLYWYRRVMGKEIKFLLHFVKESKQDESGMPNNRFLAERTGGTYSTLKVQPAELEDSGVYFCASSQDVTGVQETQYFGPGTRLLVL.

This clonotype appeared many times. The rearrangement uses TRBV10-2 and TRBJ2-3; 10 nucleotides agree with TRBD2. CDR3 length: 15 amino acids. V dropped 6 bases and J dropped 1; count of bases not matched to a gene: 4. Germline assignment: CDR1 WSHSY and CDR2 SAAADI. In DNA, the CDR3 is TGCGCCAGCAGCGACGGACTAGCGGGCACAGATACGCAGTATTTT. Its translation: CASSDGLAGTDTQYF.